This T cell receptor (beta chain) was identified in a study of blood T cell repertoires in COVID-19. Study-wide context: Samples of COVID-19 (acute and convalescent) were obtained from the United States, Italy and Spain.

The Seattle patients joined while their infection was active and were tracked longitudinally afterward. Germline V lookup: CDR1 SGHRS, CDR2 YFSETQ. The V gene end was trimmed by 0 bases and the J gene end by 2 bases; junction bases not matched to a gene: 8. This CDR3 comprises 17 residues. The data were produced by immunoSEQ multiplex PCR, yet TCRdb's version contains in-frame clones alone and is incomplete. The sample carries about 180,000 clones, roughly three quarters recorded once. This clone was detected only once. The sequence was obtained from a woman over 75 with COVID-19, enrolled during active disease. Material: peripheral blood. V gene TRBV5-1 combines with J gene TRBJ2-5; TRBD2 matches at 9 bases. Here the CDR3 reads CASSLVLAGPRQETQYF. The DNA for the CDR3 is TGCGCCAGCAGCTTGGTTCTAGCGGGGCCGAGGCAAGAGACCCAGTACTTC.